This paragraph covers one T cell receptor (beta chain) sequence. Its specificity is not known. Germline V gene sequence: CDR1 LGHNA, CDR2 YSLEER. The V end was cut by 0 bases, the J end by 3 bases, with 12 bases between. The length of the CDR3 is 16 residues. Donors showed nominal health when sampled, although they likely had unrecorded immune exposures. Both 60 Vbeta primers and 13 Jbeta primers went into the PCR. The table came from immunoSEQ multiplex PCR; TCRdb's copy has only in-frame clones and leaves some out. The sample holds about 25,000 clones, about four fifths seen once. This entry belongs to a study of cytomegalovirus exposure and HLA in healthy donors. Study results and limitations: In an earlier analysis, in 620 or so donors, most V segments appeared productive either ~87% or ~30% of the time.

The chain links TRBV4-3 to TRBJ2-1; D call uncertain. The TCR comes from a male donor in good health and CMV-seronegative. Sequenced input: PBMCs. DNA of the CDR3: TGCGCCAGCAGCCAAGATGCACAGTCCTTCTACAATGAGCAGTTCTTC. Translated: CASSQDAQSFYNEQFF.